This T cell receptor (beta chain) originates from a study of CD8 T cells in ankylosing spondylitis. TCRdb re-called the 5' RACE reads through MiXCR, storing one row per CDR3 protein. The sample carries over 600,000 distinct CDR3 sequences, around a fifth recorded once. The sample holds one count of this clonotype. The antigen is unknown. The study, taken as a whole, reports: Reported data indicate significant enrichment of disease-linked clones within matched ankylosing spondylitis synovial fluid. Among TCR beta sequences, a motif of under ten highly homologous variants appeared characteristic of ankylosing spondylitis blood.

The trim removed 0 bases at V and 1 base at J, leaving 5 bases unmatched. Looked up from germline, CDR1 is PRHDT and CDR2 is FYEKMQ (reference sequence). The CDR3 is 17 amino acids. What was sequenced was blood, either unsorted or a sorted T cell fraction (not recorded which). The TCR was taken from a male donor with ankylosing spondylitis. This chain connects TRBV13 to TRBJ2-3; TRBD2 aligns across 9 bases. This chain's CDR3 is CASSLGGGGARTDTQYF. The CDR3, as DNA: TGTGCCAGCAGCTTAGGAGGCGGGGGGGCCCGCACAGATACGCAGTATTTT.